The 24 T cell receptor beta chains below all came from one sample that was sequenced in a study of T cells in localized non-small cell lung cancer. Sequencing was performed with immunoSEQ multiplex PCR; in TCRdb, only in-frame clones are kept and a portion is missing. The data hold more than 25,000 clones, with around four fifths observed a single time. Specimen: peripheral blood, collected before any cancer treatment. Receptors originate from a woman aged 35-70 years with stage I lung adenocarcinoma.

The chain couples TRBV11-3 to TRBJ2-1; TRBD2 agrees at 8 bases. This CDR3 region has 14 residues. Germline lookup yields CDR1 SGHNT and CDR2 YENEEA. Trimming took 2 bases from V and 6 from J; bases not matched to a gene: 3. The CDR3 reads CASSLPGGGNEQFF. The CDR3 DNA sequence: TGTGCCAGCAGCTTACCGGGAGGGGGCAATGAGCAGTTCTTC.

V gene TRBV7-7 combines with J gene TRBJ1-4; D might be TRBD1 (6 bases). The CDR3 runs to 15 residues. V was cut by 1 base and J by 5 bases, with 11 bases left in between. CDR1 SSHAT and CDR2 FNYEAQ come from the germline V gene (reference sequence). DNA for the CDR3: TGTGCCAGCAGCTTAGACAGGGCCGCGAATGAAAAACTGTTTTTT. Its protein product is CASSLDRAANEKLFF.

This chain uses TRBV7-8 with TRBJ1-3; D gene unclear. This CDR3 is 14 amino acids long. Germline V gene data show CDR1 as SGHVS and CDR2 as FQNEAQ. Trimming took off 5 bases at V and 2 bases at J, with 10 bases between the two ends. The CDR3, as DNA: TGTGCCAGCAGCCCCGAGGGAGCTGGAAACACCATATATTTT. This translates into CASSPEGAGNTIYF.

The gene calls are TRBV9 and TRBJ1-3, with D perhaps TRBD1 (6 bases). This CDR3 region has 15 residues. Germline V lookup: CDR1 SGDLS, CDR2 YYNGEE. V dropped 3 bases and J dropped 0 bases, with 10 bases sitting between them. The CDR3: CASSGGGYSGNTIYF. The CDR3 DNA sequence: TGTGCCAGCAGCGGAGGGGGGTACTCTGGAAACACCATATATTTT.

The chain carries TRBV6-5 and TRBJ1-2; 12 bases line up with TRBD1. The V segment lost 6 bases and the J segment 5 bases; nucleotides outside the gene matches: 7. The CDR3 consists of 15 residues. CDR1 MNHEY and CDR2 SVGAGI come from the germline V gene. The CDR3 loop is CASRDGTGGGYGYTF. The CDR3 nucleotides are TGTGCCAGCAGGGATGGGACAGGGGGCGGGTATGGCTACACCTTC.

The rearrangement uses TRBV7-2 and TRBJ1-2; D remains unclear. V dropped 5 bases and J dropped 8 bases, with 18 bases sitting between them. The CDR3 contains 14 residues. Per the germline V gene, CDR1 is SGHTA and CDR2 is FQGNSA. CDR3 in DNA: TGTGCCAGCAGCCCGTTACCGACCTCGGGGGGCTACACCTTC. Translation gives CASSPLPTSGGYTF.

This chain connects TRBV19 to TRBJ1-2, with D tentatively TRBD1 (5 bases). Trimming took 7 bases from V and 3 from J, leaving 15 bases between them. Germline V gene lookup returns CDR1 LNHDA and CDR2 SQIVND (reference sequence). The CDR3 consists of 14 residues. CDR3 residues: CASTDRYLYYGYTF. The DNA for the CDR3 is TGTGCCAGTACTGACAGATACCTTTACTATGGCTACACCTTC. Supplemented by reference TRBV19 and TRBJ1-2, the full variable domain reads DGGITQSPKYLFRKEGQNVTLSCEQNLNHDAMYWYRQDPGQGLRLIYYSQIVNDFQKGDIAEGYSVSREKKESFPLTVTSAQKNPTAFYLCASTDRYLYYGYTFGSGTRLTVV.

This chain joins TRBV5-5 and TRBJ1-2, with a tentative D call TRBD1 (5 bases). Germline CDR1 and CDR2: SGHKS and YYEKEE (reference sequence). The CDR3 spans 14 residues. V was clipped by 4 bases and J by 7 bases, with 17 bases between them. CDR3 amino acids: CASSHYSGEGGYTF. The CDR3 nucleotides are TGTGCCAGCAGCCATTACTCGGGGGAAGGTGGCTACACCTTC.

This sequence joins TRBV9 and TRBJ1-1; D call uncertain. The CDR3 length is 13 residues. Germline V gene sequence: CDR1 SGDLS, CDR2 YYNGEE. The V end was cut by 0 bases, the J end by 0 bases, with 3 bases between. The CDR3 bases are TGTGCCAGCAGCGTAGACATGAACACTGAAGCTTTCTTT. This encodes CASSVDMNTEAFF.

The gene calls are TRBV6-5 and TRBJ1-1, with D perhaps matching TRBD1 (5 bases). Trimming removed 7 bases from V and 0 bases from J, with 12 bases in between. The length of the CDR3 is 14 residues. Germline-derived CDR1 and CDR2 are MNHEY and SVGAGI. CDR3 region: CASTQTELNTEAFF. The CDR3 DNA follows: TGTGCCAGCACCCAGACAGAGTTGAACACTGAAGCTTTCTTT.

The V and J genes are TRBV19 and TRBJ1-5; 11 nucleotides align to TRBD1. CDR3 length: 15 residues. Losses at the gene ends were 5 bases for V and 6 bases for J; bases not matched to a gene: 6. Germline CDR1 and CDR2: LNHDA and SQIVND (reference sequence). CDR3 sequence (DNA): TGTGCCAGTAGTTGGACAGGGGGCGCGGGTCAGCCCCAGCATTTT. It translates to CASSWTGGAGQPQHF.

Only a few counts were recorded for this clone. The CDR3 is CASSPLNSPLHF. Here the CDR3 DNA reads TGTGCCAGCTCACCACTCAACTCACCCCTCCACTTT. The V and J genes are TRBV18 and TRBJ1-6; D gene ambiguous. This CDR3 is 12 amino acids long. Trimming cost V 1 base and J 10 bases, with 5 bases left between them. Looked up from germline, CDR1 is KGHSH and CDR2 is LQKENI.

The rearrangement joins TRBV19 to TRBJ1-6; the D is unclear. V lost 7 bases and J lost 10, with 14 bases in between. In germline, CDR1 is LNHDA, CDR2 SQIVND (reference sequence). The CDR3 totals 13 residues. The CDR3 nucleotides are TGTGCCAGTACTAATCAGAGGAACTCACCCCTCCACTTT. Protein product: CASTNQRNSPLHF.

The gene calls are TRBV7-2 and TRBJ1-5; 9 bases map to TRBD1. The CDR3 is made up of 16 amino acids. Germline loops: CDR1 SGHTA, CDR2 FQGNSA. V lost 5 bases and J lost 3; bases outside the gene matches: 8. The CDR3: CASSRRGQGNNQPQHF. In nucleotides, the CDR3 is TGTGCCAGCAGCCGACGGGGACAGGGAAACAATCAGCCCCAGCATTTT.

The gene calls are TRBV7-9 and TRBJ2-2, with D unclear. Germline CDR1 SEHNR, CDR2 FQNEAQ (reference sequence). This CDR3 is 14 amino acids long. The V gene lost 3 bases and the J gene lost 1 base, with 6 bases spanning the gap. CDR3 sequence reads: CASSFGRNTGELFF. As DNA, the CDR3 is TGTGCCAGCAGCTTTGGTCGGAACACCGGGGAGCTGTTTTTT.

The chain combines TRBV5-6 with TRBJ1-1, with D maybe TRBD1 (6 bases). The V end was cut by 6 bases, the J end by 4 bases, with 22 bases between. This CDR3 region has 16 residues. Germline V lookup: CDR1 SGHDT, CDR2 YYEEEE. The CDR3 sequence: CASTSYDRNFLTEAFF. As DNA, the CDR3 is TGTGCCAGCACCTCCTACGACAGGAATTTTCTCACTGAAGCTTTCTTT.

The chain has TRBV4-3 and TRBJ1-3, with D perhaps matching TRBD1 (5 bases). CDR1 and CDR2 from the germline V gene are LGHNA and YSLEER. This CDR3 is 17 amino acids long. Trimming took off 0 bases at V and 0 bases at J, with 12 bases between the two ends. The CDR3 loop is CASSQDVRQFSGNTIYF. The CDR3 region has the DNA TGCGCCAGCAGCCAAGATGTGAGACAGTTCTCTGGAAACACCATATATTTT.

The chain links TRBV11-3 to TRBJ1-2, with a possible D match to TRBD1 (6 bases). The CDR3 covers 13 residues. Germline CDR1 is SGHNT and CDR2 is YENEEA. V gave up 5 bases and J gave up 2 bases, with 9 bases separating them. CDR3 nucleotides: TGTGCCAGCAGCCGTGACAGGAACTATGGCTACACCTTC. Translated: CASSRDRNYGYTF.

The chain has TRBV30 and TRBJ1-3; 7 bases map to TRBD1. CDR3 length: 15 amino acids. V was pared by 3 bases and J by 0 bases, with 5 bases of the junction left unmatched. From germline, CDR1 is GTSNPN and CDR2 SVGIG (reference sequence). The CDR3 is CAWSKGAVSGNTIYF. CDR3 in DNA: TGTGCCTGGAGCAAGGGGGCAGTCTCTGGAAACACCATATATTTT.

The chain couples TRBV18 to TRBJ1-4, with no clear D. The germline gives CDR1 KGHSH, CDR2 LQKENI. Trimming stripped 4 bases from V and 5 bases from J, with 17 bases between. CDR3 length equals 16 residues. The DNA of the CDR3 is TGTGCCAGCTCACTAACCCACAACGGACCGAATGAAAAACTGTTTTTT. Amino acid sequence: CASSLTHNGPNEKLFF.

The chain combines TRBV12-1 with TRBJ1-1; TRBD1, the table's D call, lacks a check against the DNA. TRBV12-1 is flagged as a pseudogene. The CDR3 loop spans 13 amino acids. The CDR3 DNA reads TGTGCCAGCAGCGCCGACAGGGACACTGAAGCTTTCTTT. As protein: CASSADRDTEAFF.

V and J are TRBV13 and TRBJ1-1; TRBD1 is a possible D gene (5 bases). Trimming pared 5 bases from V and 4 bases from J, leaving 17 bases between. Germline-derived CDR1 and CDR2 are PRHDT and FYEKMQ (reference sequence). This CDR3 comprises 15 residues. The CDR3 sequence: CASSPTASRGTEAFF. The CDR3 bases are TGTGCCAGCAGCCCGACAGCCAGCCGGGGCACTGAAGCTTTCTTT.

This chain connects TRBV19 to TRBJ2-3, with 9 bases aligning to TRBD2. The CDR3 extends over 16 amino acids. The germline gives CDR1 LNHDA, CDR2 SQIVND (reference sequence). Germline trimming cut 8 bases from V and 1 base from J; bases unmatched to any gene: 10. In DNA form, the CDR3 reads TGTGCCAGTTCTGGCGGGGGGGCTCGGGGCACAGATACGCAGTATTTT. Its translation: CASSGGGARGTDTQYF.

The chain combines TRBV5-4 with TRBJ1-1; 12 bases are shared with TRBD1. There are 13 residues in the CDR3. V trimming: 4 bases; J trimming: 8 bases; junction bases outside the gene matches: 3. The V gene's germline CDR1 is SGHNT and CDR2 YYREEE (reference sequence). The CDR3: CASSPGTGGEAFF. The CDR3 region has the DNA TGTGCCAGCAGCCCTGGGACAGGGGGCGAAGCTTTCTTT.